This T cell receptor beta chain was identified during a study of blood T cells in healthy people across ages. Each sample used at least 6.5 million PBMCs. With regard to this clonotype: Its antigen is currently unknown.

CDR1 KGHDR and CDR2 SFDVKD come from the germline V gene. Unmatched junction bases numbered 4, after V lost 3 bases and J lost 3 bases. The CDR3 runs to 15 residues. Using a J-beta primer mix together with a sample-barcoded 5' primer, a second PCR was run for about 6 to 12 cycles. TCRdb recomputed calls from the 5' RACE reads with MiXCR, one row per CDR3 protein. Of roughly 1.5 million distinct CDR3 sequences listed, around 40% are singletons. Study-level points and caveats: Leaving the PBMCs unsorted stopped any conclusive comparison of naive versus antigen-experienced cells. More naive CD4+ cells and higher diversity marked long-lived donors relative to aged donors. Changes seen in expanded clonotypes were possibly confounded by donor CMV status left unknown.

The rearrangement uses TRBV24-1 and TRBJ2-1; the match to TRBD2 covers 7 bases. Sample: blood. The clonotype was recovered from a woman aged 18-29 years in good health. The CDR3 sequence: CATSDGTTGYNEQFF. CDR3 DNA: TGTGCCACCAGTGATGGGACTACCGGCTACAATGAGCAGTTCTTC.